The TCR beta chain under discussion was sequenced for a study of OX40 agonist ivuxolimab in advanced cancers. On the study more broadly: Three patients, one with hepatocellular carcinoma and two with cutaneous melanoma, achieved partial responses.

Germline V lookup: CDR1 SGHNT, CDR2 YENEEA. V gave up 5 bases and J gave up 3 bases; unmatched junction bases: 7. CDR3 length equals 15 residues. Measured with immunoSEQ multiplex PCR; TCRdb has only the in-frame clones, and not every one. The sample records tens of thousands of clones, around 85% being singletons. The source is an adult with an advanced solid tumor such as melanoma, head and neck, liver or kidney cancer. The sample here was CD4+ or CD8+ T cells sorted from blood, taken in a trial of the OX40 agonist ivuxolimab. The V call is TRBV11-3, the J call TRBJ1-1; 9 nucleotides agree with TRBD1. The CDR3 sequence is CASSDGQGTDTEAFF. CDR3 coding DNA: TGTGCCAGCAGCGACGGACAGGGGACGGACACTGAAGCTTTCTTT. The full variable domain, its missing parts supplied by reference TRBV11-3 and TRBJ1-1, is EAGVVQSPRYKIIEKKQPVAFWCNPISGHNTLYWYLQNLGQGPELLIRYENEEAVDDSQLPKDRFSAERLKGVDSTLKIQPAELGDSAVYLCASSDGQGTDTEAFFGQGTRLTVV.